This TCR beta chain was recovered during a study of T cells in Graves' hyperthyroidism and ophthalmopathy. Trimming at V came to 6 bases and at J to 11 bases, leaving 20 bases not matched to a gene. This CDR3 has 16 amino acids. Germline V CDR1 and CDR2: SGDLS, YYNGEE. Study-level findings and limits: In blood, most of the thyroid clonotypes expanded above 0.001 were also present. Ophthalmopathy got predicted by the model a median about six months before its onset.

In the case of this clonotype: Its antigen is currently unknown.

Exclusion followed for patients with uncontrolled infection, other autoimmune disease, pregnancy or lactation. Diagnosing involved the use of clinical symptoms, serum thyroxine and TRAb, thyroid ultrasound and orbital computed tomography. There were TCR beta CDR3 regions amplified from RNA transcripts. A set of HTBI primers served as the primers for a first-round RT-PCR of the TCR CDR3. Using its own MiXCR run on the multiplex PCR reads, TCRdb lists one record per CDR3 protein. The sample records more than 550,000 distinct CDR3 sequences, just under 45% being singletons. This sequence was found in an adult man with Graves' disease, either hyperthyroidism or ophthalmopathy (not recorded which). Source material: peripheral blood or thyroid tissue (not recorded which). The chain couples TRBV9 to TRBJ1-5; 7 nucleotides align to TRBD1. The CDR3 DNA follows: TGTGCCAGCACCGAACTAGCGGGGACAGCCGCGGCAGCCCAGCATTTT. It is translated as CASTELAGTAAAAQHF.